These 12 T cell receptor beta chains came from one sample sequenced in a study of cytomegalovirus exposure and HLA in healthy donors. PCR primers comprised 60 Vbeta and 13 Jbeta primers. Data came from immunoSEQ multiplex PCR; TCRdb stores just in-frame clones and leaves some out. The sample has 120,000 or so clones, 80% seen once; the top ten hold approximately 10%. Material for sequencing was PBMCs. The receptor set was obtained from a man aged 25-45 years in good health and CMV-seropositive.

This clone was counted once. The chain is built from TRBV27 and TRBJ2-7, with 7 bases that match TRBD1. The V segment lost 4 bases and the J segment 7 bases; nucleotides outside the gene matches: 13. CDR1 is MNHEY, CDR2 SMNVEV, per germline (reference sequence). The CDR3 is made up of 15 amino acids. The CDR3 DNA reads TGTGCCAGCAGTTCACGGGACAGTCTGCCGTGGGAGCAGTACTTC. Encoded protein: CASSSRDSLPWEQYF.

A few counts support this clone. The rearrangement uses TRBV30 and TRBJ2-7, with TRBD1 identical over 10 bases. CDR1 GTSNPN and CDR2 SVGIG come from the germline V gene (reference sequence). The junction had 4 bases not matched to a gene; V was cut back by 3 bases and J by 2 bases. The CDR3 length is 14 residues. The CDR3 is CAWSRTGGTYEQYF. CDR3 DNA sequence: TGTGCCTGGAGCCGGACAGGGGGGACCTACGAGCAGTACTTC.

The rearrangement links TRBV29-1 to TRBJ2-1, with 8 bases identical to TRBD1. The CDR3 has 15 amino acids. Germline-derived CDR1 and CDR2 are SQVTM and ANQGSEA. Trimming took 6 bases from V and 4 from J; bases not matched to a gene: 11. The CDR3 DNA is TGCAGCGTGACTCAGGGGGCGGGGCGGTACAATGAGCAGTTCTTC. Translation gives CSVTQGAGRYNEQFF.

This chain links TRBV6-5 with TRBJ2-2, with 14 bases lining up with TRBD2. The junction had 7 bases not matched to a gene; V was cut back by 9 bases and J by 7 bases. Germline V CDR1 and CDR2: MNHEY, SVGAGI. This CDR3 comprises 15 residues. DNA of the CDR3: TGTGCCAGTAGGACTAGCGGGGGGTTTGACGGGGAGCTGTTTTTT. It yields the protein CASRTSGGFDGELFF.

The chain joins TRBV6-6 to TRBJ2-3; 9 nucleotides match TRBD2. The germline gives CDR1 MNHNY, CDR2 SVGAGI (reference sequence). Trimming cost V 6 bases and J 2 bases; bases outside gene matches: 9. The CDR3 has 16 amino acids. The CDR3 reads CASSLGLAMNTDTQYF. The CDR3 DNA is TGTGCCAGCAGCCTAGGACTAGCGATGAACACAGATACGCAGTATTTT.

The rearrangement links TRBV12-5 to TRBJ2-3; 11 bases map to TRBD2. Germline lookup yields CDR1 LGHNT and CDR2 FRNRAP. The CDR3 consists of 14 residues. The junction had 5 bases not matched to a gene; V was cut back by 9 bases and J by 3 bases. The CDR3 region is CASGLAGGTDTQYF. The CDR3 region has the DNA TGTGCTAGCGGTCTAGCGGGGGGTACAGATACGCAGTATTTT.

The chain recombines TRBV2 with TRBJ1-2, with TRBD1 matching over 7 bases. The CDR3 has 15 amino acids. V dropped 6 bases and J dropped 4; count of bases not matched to a gene: 11. CDR1 and CDR2 from the germline V gene are SNHLY and FYNNEI. CDR3 sequence: CASRNDRVPVYGYTF. The CDR3 DNA is TGTGCCAGCAGAAACGACAGGGTCCCCGTCTATGGCTACACCTTC. Together with reference TRBV2 and TRBJ1-2, the CDR3 gives the full variable domain: EPEVTQTPSHQVTQMGQEVILRCVPISNHLYFYWYRQILGQKVEFLVSFYNNEISEKSEIFDDQFSVERPDGSNFTLKIRSTKLEDSAMYFCASRNDRVPVYGYTFGSGTRLTVV.

This clone occurred a few times. This chain connects TRBV2 to TRBJ2-5; 11 nucleotides match TRBD2. This CDR3 has 15 amino acids. Germline lookup yields CDR1 SNHLY and CDR2 FYNNEI. The V gene end was trimmed by 4 bases and the J gene end by 7 bases; junction bases not matched to a gene: 8. CDR3 in amino acids: CASSGLAGGPGTQYF. DNA of the CDR3: TGTGCCAGCAGTGGCCTAGCGGGGGGTCCAGGGACCCAGTACTTC.

The V call is TRBV4-1, the J call TRBJ1-1; D is perhaps TRBD1 (5 bases). CDR1 is MGHRA and CDR2 is YSYEKL in the germline V gene. Between the trimmed V and J ends, which lost 3 bases and 0 bases, there was a span of 11 bases. This CDR3 region has 15 residues. The CDR3 sequence is CASSQSDILNTEAFF. As DNA, the CDR3 is TGCGCCAGCAGCCAGTCGGACATACTGAACACTGAAGCTTTCTTT.

The V gene is TRBV27, the J gene TRBJ1-5; the D gene is possibly TRBD1 (6 bases). CDR3 length equals 17 residues. V lost 5 bases, J lost 4 bases, and 21 bases lay in between. Per germline, CDR1 MNHEY and CDR2 SMNVEV (reference sequence). The CDR3: CASSPRGGELGNQPQHF. The CDR3 DNA is TGTGCCAGCAGTCCCAGGGGAGGGGAATTAGGTAATCAGCCCCAGCATTTT.

This clone has only a few counts. V gene TRBV7-3 combines with J gene TRBJ1-1; possible D gene TRBD1, 6 bases. The germline V and J ends were trimmed by 4 bases and 6 bases, with 15 bases remaining between them. Looked up from germline, CDR1 is SGHTA and CDR2 is FQGTGA. This CDR3 has 14 residues. CDR3 in amino acids: CASSSDGGAAEAFF. The DNA for the CDR3 is TGTGCCAGCAGCTCAGACGGGGGGGCCGCTGAAGCTTTCTTT.

This chain links TRBV6-5 with TRBJ1-1; D unclear. With 6 bases removed from V and 4 bases from J, the gap between germline ends came to 12 bases. Germline V gene sequence: CDR1 MNHEY, CDR2 SVGAGI. This CDR3 is 13 amino acids long. The CDR3 region is CASSPSRGTEAFF. The CDR3 DNA reads TGTGCCAGCAGCCCCAGCCGAGGCACTGAAGCTTTCTTT.